These T cell receptor beta chains were read from a single sample in a study of T cell repertoires in cytomegalovirus infection. TCRdb analysed the reads with MiXCR anew, one entry per CDR3 protein. The table has about 450,000 distinct CDR3 sequences, under 40% seen once. The material sequenced was PBMCs. The receptors stem from a human donor in good health (CMV status not recorded). Some clones in this sample may be carry-over from other donors' samples. CDR3s include the opening cysteine and the closing phenylalanine or tryptophan. D genes are given only for firm matches. Clone size, where shown, is once, few, many, or a class for clones that have expanded.

v_gene	abundance	j_gene	d_gene	CDR3nt	CDR3aa
TRBV5-1	-	TRBJ2-5	-	TGCGCCAGCAGCCCAGGGAAAGGGAACGGCCAAGAGACCCAGTACTTC	CASSPGKGNGQETQYF
TRBV20-1	-	TRBJ2-5	TRBD2	TGCAGTGCTAGAGTTAGCGGGGGGGAGACCCAGTACTTC	CSARVSGGETQYF
TRBV7-8	many	TRBJ2-5	TRBD1	TGTGCCAGCAGCTCGGACAGGGTAAATCAAGAGACCCAGTACTTC	CASSSDRVNQETQYF
TRBV6-5	-	TRBJ1-4	-	TGTGCCAGCAGTTACGGGGGAAAACTGTTTTTT	CASSYGGKLFF
TRBV7-2	many	TRBJ2-3	TRBD2	TGTGCCAGCAGCTTATTTCTTCGGTCCTCGGCGGGGGGGGATACGCAGTATTTT	CASSLFLRSSAGGDTQYF
TRBV6-5	-	TRBJ2-2	-	TGTGCCAGCAGTGAACAACCAGGGGTCAGGGAGCTGTTTTTT	CASSEQPGVRELFF
TRBV7-8	many	TRBJ1-2	-	TGTGCCAGCAGCTTAGTTCACAGTGGGTATGGCTACACCTTC	CASSLVHSGYGYTF
TRBV15	-	TRBJ1-2	-	TGTGCCACCAGCAGAGGCAATCAGGGCTTTAAGGGCTACACCTTC	CATSRGNQGFKGYTF
TRBV6-1	many	TRBJ2-7	TRBD1	TGTGCCAGCAGTTATAAGGGGACAGGATGGGTCGAGCAGTACTTC	CASSYKGTGWVEQYF
TRBV7-2	many	TRBJ2-3	-	TGTGCCAGCAGCTCCCCCGGGCCAAGCACAGATACGCAGTATTTT	CASSSPGPSTDTQYF
TRBV2	few	TRBJ2-5	-	TGTGCCAGCAGCCGCAGGGCTTTCCAAGAGACCCAGTACTTC	CASSRRAFQETQYF
TRBV7-2	many	TRBJ2-5	-	TGTGCCAGCAGCTTAGGAGGGATCCAAGAGACCCAGTACTTC	CASSLGGIQETQYF
TRBV5-1	-	TRBJ1-4	-	TGCGCCAGCAGCTTGGCCGGCAGGGCCGATGAAAAACTGTTTTTT	CASSLAGRADEKLFF
TRBV7-8	-	TRBJ1-2	TRBD1	TGTGCCAGCAGCGTCCTGACCGGGACAGGGGGCAATGGCTACACCTTC	CASSVLTGTGGNGYTF
TRBV7-7	many	TRBJ2-7	-	TGTGCCAGCAGCTTAGTTACGGGTTCCGAGCAGTACTTC	CASSLVTGSEQYF
TRBV2	-	TRBJ1-6	-	TGTGCCAGCAGGGAAACGTTCAATTCACCCCTCCACTTT	CASRETFNSPLHF
TRBV7-6	-	TRBJ2-7	TRBD2	TGTGCCAGCAGCCCAGAACGAGCGGGGTTCTACGAGCAGTACTTC	CASSPERAGFYEQYF
TRBV12-3/TRBV12-4	-	TRBJ1-2	-	TGTGCCAGCACCCCCGGGGGCCATTGCTACACCTTC	CASTPGGHCYTF
TRBV27	few	TRBJ1-2	TRBD1	TGTGCCAGCAGTTCGACAGGGGGCGATAGCTACACCTTC	CASSSTGGDSYTF
TRBV25-1	-	TRBJ2-3	-	TGTGCCAGCAGTGGGGTCCGGGGATTATTTACGCAGTATTTT	CASSGVRGLFTQYF
TRBV4-1	-	TRBJ1-3	-	TGCGCCAGCAGCCAAGATGACGGATACTCTGGAAACACCATATATTTT	CASSQDDGYSGNTIYF
TRBV11-3	few	TRBJ1-1	-	TGTGCCAGCAGCTTAGGAATAGCCCCTCAAGCTTTCTTT	CASSLGIAPQAFF
TRBV24-1	few	TRBJ2-1	-	TGTGCCACCAGTGGACTGGACTCCTACAATGAGCAGTTCTTC	CATSGLDSYNEQFF
TRBV5-5	few	TRBJ2-1	-	TGTGCCAGCAGCTTGGCGGTATTCAATGAGCAGTTCTTC	CASSLAVFNEQFF
TRBV6-5	-	TRBJ2-5	TRBD2	TGTGCCAGCAGTTACTCGGCTAGCGGGGGGGGGGGGGAGACCCAGTACTTC	CASSYSASGGGGETQYF
TRBV11-3	many	TRBJ2-1	-	TGTGCCAGCAGCCCAACGACGGGGGCCGGTGAGCAGTTCTTC	CASSPTTGAGEQFF
TRBV11-2	few	TRBJ1-4	TRBD1	TGTGCCAGCGGTGGACAGGGGTTAACTAATGAAAAACTGTTTTTT	CASGGQGLTNEKLFF
TRBV20-1	-	TRBJ2-6	-	TGCAGTGCTAGAGCCCTCTCTGGGGCCAACGTCCTGACTTTC	CSARALSGANVLTF
TRBV4-1	-	TRBJ2-2	-	TGCGCCAGCAGCCACAGGGAGGTATCGGCGAACACCGGGGAGCTGTTTTTT	CASSHREVSANTGELFF
TRBV19	-	TRBJ1-1	-	TGTGCCACCGGGACGGGAACTGAAGCTTTCTTT	CATGTGTEAFF
TRBV7-2	many	TRBJ1-5	-	TGTGCCAGCAGCTTATCCGGGACGAGTTCGCCCCAGCATTTT	CASSLSGTSSPQHF
TRBV7-7	many	TRBJ2-5	-	TGTGCCAGCAGCTTAGATAGACAAGAGACCCAGTACTTC	CASSLDRQETQYF
TRBV19	once	TRBJ2-3	-	TGTGCCAGCCGGGACACAGACACAGATACGCAGTATTTT	CASRDTDTDTQYF
TRBV7-2	-	TRBJ1-2	-	TGTGCCAGCAGTTTACAATCAGGGGAAGTCACCTTC	CASSLQSGEVTF
TRBV7-9	few	TRBJ1-5	-	TGTGCCAGCAGCTCCTCCCTTTCTTATGATCAGCCCCAGCATTTT	CASSSSLSYDQPQHF
TRBV5-3	few	TRBJ2-7	TRBD2	TGTGCCAGCAGCTTGCGGGGGGGGGTCGGCTACGAGCAGTACTTC	CASSLRGGVGYEQYF
TRBV28	few	TRBJ2-1	-	TGTGCCAGCAGTTCAGAATCATGGGAGCAGTTCTTC	CASSSESWEQFF
TRBV6-5	-	TRBJ2-5	TRBD2	TGTGCCAGCAGTTACTTGGGGGGAGGGGAGACCCAGTACTTC	CASSYLGGGETQYF
TRBV4-2	few	TRBJ2-2	TRBD2	TGTGCCAGCAGCCAGCCCCCGAGGACTAGCGGGGGCCCTAATTCTCGACCCGGGGAGCTGTTTTTT	CASSQPPRTSGGPNSRPGELFF
TRBV7-3	few	TRBJ2-7	TRBD1	TGTGCCAGCAGCTTAAGCGGACAGGGGGGAGAGCAGTACTTC	CASSLSGQGGEQYF
TRBV6-6	-	TRBJ2-7	-	TGTGCCAGCAGTGTCCCAACAGGAACACGGAACGAGCAGTACTTC	CASSVPTGTRNEQYF
TRBV6-5	few	TRBJ1-4	TRBD1	TGTGCCAGCAGTCCACAGGGGGCTTCTAATGAAAAACTGTTTTTT	CASSPQGASNEKLFF